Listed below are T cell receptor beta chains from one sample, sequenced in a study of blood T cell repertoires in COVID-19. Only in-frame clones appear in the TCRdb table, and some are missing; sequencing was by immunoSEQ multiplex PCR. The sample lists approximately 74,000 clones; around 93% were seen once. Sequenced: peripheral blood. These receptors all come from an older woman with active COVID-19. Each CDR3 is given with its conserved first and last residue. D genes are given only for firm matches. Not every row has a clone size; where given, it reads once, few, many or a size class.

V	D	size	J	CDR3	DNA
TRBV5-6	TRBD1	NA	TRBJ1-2	CASSPDTGGSFDGYTF	TGTGCCAGCAGCCCGGATACAGGGGGCAGCTTCGATGGCTACACCTTC
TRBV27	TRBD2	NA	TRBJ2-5	CASSPTQLAGGPREETQYF	TGTGCCAGCAGCCCCACCCAACTAGCGGGAGGCCCCCGGGAAGAGACCCAGTACTTC
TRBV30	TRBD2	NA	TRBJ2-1	CAWGSGRGNEQFF	TGTGCCTGGGGTAGCGGGAGGGGTAATGAGCAGTTCTTC
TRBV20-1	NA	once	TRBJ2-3	CSAWRAPPPYF	TGCAGTGCTTGGAGGGCTCCTCCACCGTATTTT
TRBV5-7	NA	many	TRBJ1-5	CASSLEQGVQPQHF	TGTGCCAGCAGCTTGGAGCAGGGTGTCCAGCCCCAGCATTTT
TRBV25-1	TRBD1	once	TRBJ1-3	CASSGTGGGNTIYF	TGTGCCAGCAGCGGGACAGGGGGAGGAAACACCATATATTTT
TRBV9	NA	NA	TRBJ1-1	CASSVNPTGNTEAFF	TGTGCCAGCAGCGTAAACCCGACAGGGAACACTGAAGCTTTCTTT
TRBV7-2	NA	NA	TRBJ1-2	CASSTGTRQGGYTF	TGTGCCAGCAGCACCGGGACTCGGCAGGGTGGCTACACCTTC
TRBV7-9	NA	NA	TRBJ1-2	CASSPNLIYTF	TGTGCCAGCAGCCCTAATCTGATCTACACCTTC
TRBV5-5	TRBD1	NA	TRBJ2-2	CASSPMGQSGTGELFF	TGTGCCAGCAGCCCCATGGGACAGTCGGGCACCGGGGAGCTGTTTTTT
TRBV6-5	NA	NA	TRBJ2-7	CASSSLGGAATYEQYF	TGTGCCAGCAGTTCCTTGGGGGGGGCAGCAACCTACGAGCAGTACTTC
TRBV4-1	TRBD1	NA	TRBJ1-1	CASRSGTGVNTEAFF	TGCGCCAGCAGGAGCGGGACAGGGGTGAACACTGAAGCTTTCTTT
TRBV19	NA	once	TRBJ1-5	CASSIVGQGGQPQHF	TGTGCCAGTAGTATAGTGGGCCAGGGTGGTCAGCCCCAGCATTTT
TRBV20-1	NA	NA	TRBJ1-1	CSADRNTEAFF	TGCAGTGCCGACAGGAACACTGAAGCTTTCTTT
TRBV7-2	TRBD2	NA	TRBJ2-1	CASSLAGTSGNEQFF	TGTGCCAGCAGCTTGGCCGGGACTAGCGGTAATGAGCAGTTCTTC
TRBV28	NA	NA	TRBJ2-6	CASSFWTKKHSGANVLTF	TGTGCCAGCAGTTTTTGGACTAAAAAACACTCTGGGGCCAACGTCCTGACTTTC
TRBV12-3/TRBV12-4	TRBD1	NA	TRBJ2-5	CASSSRGETQYF	TGTGCCAGCAGTTCCAGGGGGGAGACCCAGTACTTC
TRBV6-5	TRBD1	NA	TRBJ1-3	CASTRGRLPGNTIYF	TGTGCCAGCACCAGGGGGCGTCTACCTGGAAACACCATATATTTT
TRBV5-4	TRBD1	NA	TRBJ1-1	CASSNGQGRKGEAFF	TGTGCCAGCAGCAACGGACAGGGGAGGAAAGGTGAAGCTTTCTTT
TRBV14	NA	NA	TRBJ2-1	CASSQESAGPNNEQFF	TGTGCCAGCAGCCAAGAGTCGGCGGGACCAAACAATGAGCAGTTCTTC
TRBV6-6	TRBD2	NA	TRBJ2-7	CASSYGGDGYEQYF	TGTGCCAGCAGTTACGGGGGGGATGGATACGAGCAGTACTTC
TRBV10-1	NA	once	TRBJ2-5	CASSAGGSLPRETQYF	TGCGCCAGCAGTGCAGGAGGATCTCTACCTCGGGAGACCCAGTACTTC
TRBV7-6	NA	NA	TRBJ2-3	CASSNRLGGTDTQYF	TGTGCCAGCAGCAATCGACTGGGAGGTACAGATACGCAGTATTTT
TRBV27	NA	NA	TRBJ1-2	CASSPQGNYGYTF	TGTGCCAGCAGCCCGCAGGGGAACTATGGCTACACCTTC
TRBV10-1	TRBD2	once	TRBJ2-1	CASSEGLAGDNEQFF	TGCGCCAGCAGTGAGGGGCTAGCGGGAGACAATGAGCAGTTCTTC
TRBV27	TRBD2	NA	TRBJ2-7	CASSTLAGGRYYEQYF	TGTGCCAGCAGCACACTAGCGGGAGGGAGGTACTACGAGCAGTACTTC
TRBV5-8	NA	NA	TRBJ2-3	CASSFSGRLSTDTQYF	TGTGCCAGCAGCTTCTCCGGGAGATTAAGCACAGATACGCAGTATTTT
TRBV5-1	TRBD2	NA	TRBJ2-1	CASSFLAGGPSSYNEQFF	TGCGCCAGCAGCTTCCTAGCGGGAGGCCCGAGCTCCTACAATGAGCAGTTCTTC
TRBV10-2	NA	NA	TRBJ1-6	CASSENPLSSYNSPLHF	TGCGCCAGCAGCGAGAATCCTTTGAGCTCCTATAATTCACCCCTCCACTTT
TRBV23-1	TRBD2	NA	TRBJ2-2	CASSPPAGAEIVGELFF	TGCGCCAGCAGTCCCCCGGCGGGAGCGGAGATTGTCGGGGAGCTGTTTTTT
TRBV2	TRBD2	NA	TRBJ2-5	CASLAVLQETQYF	TGTGCCAGTCTAGCGGTCCTTCAAGAGACCCAGTACTTC
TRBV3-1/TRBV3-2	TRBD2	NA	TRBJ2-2	CASSQGLAGVGTGELFF	TGTGCCAGCAGCCAAGGACTAGCGGGAGTTGGTACCGGGGAGCTGTTTTTT
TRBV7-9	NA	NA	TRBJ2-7	CASSLSQGSEQYF	TGTGCCAGCAGCTTATCCCAGGGATCCGAGCAGTACTTC
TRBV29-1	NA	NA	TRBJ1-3	CSVEEGLGNTIYF	TGCAGCGTTGAGGAGGGGCTAGGAAACACCATATATTTT
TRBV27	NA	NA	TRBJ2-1	CASSLYGVTGTEQFF	TGTGCCAGCAGTTTATATGGAGTCACGGGAACTGAGCAGTTCTTC
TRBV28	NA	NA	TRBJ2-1	CASSLGGAKLNEQFF	TGTGCCAGCAGTTTAGGCGGGGCCAAACTCAATGAGCAGTTCTTC
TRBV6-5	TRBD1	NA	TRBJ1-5	CASIGQGNSNQPQHF	TGTGCCAGCATTGGACAGGGGAACAGCAATCAGCCCCAGCATTTT
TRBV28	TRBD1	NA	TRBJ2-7	CASRTGTGLSYEQYF	TGTGCCAGCAGAACCGGGACAGGGTTATCCTACGAGCAGTACTTC
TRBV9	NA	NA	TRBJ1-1	CASSPWGGYGTEAFF	TGTGCCAGCAGCCCCTGGGGGGGGTATGGGACTGAAGCTTTCTTT
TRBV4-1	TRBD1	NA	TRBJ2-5	CASSRNMGQGSQETQYF	TGCGCCAGCAGCCGGAACATGGGACAGGGGTCTCAAGAGACCCAGTACTTC
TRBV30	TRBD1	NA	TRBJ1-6	CAWRVQALGQANSPLHF	TGTGCCTGGAGAGTACAGGCTCTGGGACAGGCCAATTCACCCCTCCACTTT
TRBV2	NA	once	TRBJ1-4	CASSDSAGLGEKLFF	TGTGCCAGCAGTGACTCGGCAGGGCTGGGTGAAAAACTGTTTTTT
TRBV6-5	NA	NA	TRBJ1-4	CASRTGDEKLFF	TGTGCCAGCAGGACAGGTGATGAAAAACTGTTTTTT
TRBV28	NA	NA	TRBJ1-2	CASSLPQGNGYTF	TGTGCCAGCAGCCTCCCGCAGGGGAACGGCTACACCTTC
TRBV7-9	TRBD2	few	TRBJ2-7	CASSLGGLAGHEQYF	TGTGCCAGCAGCTTAGGGGGACTAGCGGGACACGAGCAGTACTTC
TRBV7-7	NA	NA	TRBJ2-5	CASSLSGHGETQYF	TGTGCTAGCAGCCTCTCGGGACACGGAGAGACCCAGTACTTC
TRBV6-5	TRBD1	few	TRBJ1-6	CASSYLGQGLNSPLHF	TGTGCCAGCAGTTACTTGGGACAGGGGCTCAATTCACCCCTCCACTTT
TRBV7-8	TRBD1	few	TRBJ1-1	CASSLDRVNTEAFF	TGTGCCAGCAGCCTCGACAGGGTGAACACTGAAGCTTTCTTT
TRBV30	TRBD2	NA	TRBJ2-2	CAWRKLVASGSRSTGELFF	TGTGCCTGGAGGAAGTTGGTGGCTAGCGGGAGTCGGTCCACCGGGGAGCTGTTTTTT
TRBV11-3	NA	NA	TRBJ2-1	CASSPPRRGVFPNEQFF	TGTGCCAGCAGCCCCCCCCGCCGCGGAGTCTTCCCCAATGAGCAGTTCTTC
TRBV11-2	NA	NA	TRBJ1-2	CASTPAGGTFQGYTF	TGTGCCAGCACCCCGGCGGGGGGTACCTTTCAAGGCTACACCTTC
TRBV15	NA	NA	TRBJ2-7	CATSRDLVFEQYF	TGTGCCACCAGCAGAGATCTAGTGTTCGAGCAGTACTTC
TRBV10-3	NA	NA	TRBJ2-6	CAISDPQAGANVLTF	TGTGCCATCAGTGACCCCCAGGCTGGGGCCAACGTCCTGACTTTC
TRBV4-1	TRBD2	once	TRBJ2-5	CASSQQGLAEETQYF	TGCGCCAGCAGCCAGCAGGGACTAGCGGAAGAGACCCAGTACTTC
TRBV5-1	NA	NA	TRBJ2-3	CASSLSTDTQYF	TGCGCCAGCAGCCTTAGCACAGATACGCAGTATTTT